This T cell receptor (beta chain) was sequenced during a study of T cell repertoires in cytomegalovirus infection. Across the whole study: Public TCR beta signature analysis indicated the presence of both CMV infection and matching HLA type.

The CDR3 loop spans 18 amino acids. The germline V and J ends were trimmed by 4 bases and 0 bases, with 19 bases remaining between them. The germline gives CDR1 SGHDT, CDR2 YYEEEE. This clonotype was seen once. What it binds is not known. TCRdb reprocessed the reads with MiXCR, giving one entry per CDR3 protein. The sample carries some 310,000 distinct CDR3 sequences, 25% recorded once. The study's findings and limits: Carriers of CMV plus the relevant HLA were identified by cumulative public TCR beta family frequency.

The material sequenced was cultured PBMCs, taken from culture after CMV antigen stimulation. This chain links TRBV5-6 with TRBJ2-2; D is possibly TRBD1 (6 bases). This clonotype originated in a human donor in good health (CMV status not recorded). Some clones in this sample may be carry-over from other donors' samples. The CDR3 here is CASSTPVSQGPNTGELFF. CDR3 coding DNA: TGTGCCAGCAGCACGCCCGTTAGCCAGGGGCCGAACACCGGGGAGCTGTTTTTT.